The present T cell receptor (beta chain) was sequenced within a study of shared clonotypes between healthy human individuals. Study results and caveats: Some naive CD4 clonotypes, around 5%, turned up in common across several donors.

Between the trimmed V and J ends, which lost 3 bases and 1 base, there was a span of 16 bases. This CDR3 is 17 amino acids long. Germline values: CDR1 KGHSH, CDR2 LQKENI. Generated by immunoSEQ multiplex PCR, the TCRdb table keeps only in-frame clones and is missing some. This sample yields around 2.5 million clones, of which approximately 93% are seen a single time; 0.36% belongs to the top ten. About this clone: Its antigen is not known.

Both subsets, CD45RA+ naive and CD45RA-negative memory, were split from the CD4+ cells. The TCR comes from a man younger than 35 in good health. Some clones in this sample may be carry-over from other donors' samples. Sequencing was done on a sample of naive CD4+ T cells from PBMCs. As to subset: CD45RA+ positively selected. The chain has TRBV18 and TRBJ2-1; a weak D match, TRBD1 (5 bases). The chain's CDR3 is CASSPPSRVGSYNEQFF. CDR3 bases: TGTGCCAGCTCACCCCCGAGCAGGGTAGGGTCCTACAATGAGCAGTTCTTC.